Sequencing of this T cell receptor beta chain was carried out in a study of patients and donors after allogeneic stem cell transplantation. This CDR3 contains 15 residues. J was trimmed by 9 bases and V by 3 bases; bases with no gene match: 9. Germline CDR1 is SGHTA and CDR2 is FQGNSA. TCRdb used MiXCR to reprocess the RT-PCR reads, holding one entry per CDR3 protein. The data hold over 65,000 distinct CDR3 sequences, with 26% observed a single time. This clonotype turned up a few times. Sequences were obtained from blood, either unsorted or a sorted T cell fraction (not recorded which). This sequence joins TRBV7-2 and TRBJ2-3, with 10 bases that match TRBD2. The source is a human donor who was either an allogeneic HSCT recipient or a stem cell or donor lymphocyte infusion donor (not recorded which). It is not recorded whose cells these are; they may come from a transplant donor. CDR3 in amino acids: CASSFGASGGSTQYF. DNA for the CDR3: TGTGCCAGCAGCTTCGGGGCTAGCGGGGGATCGACGCAGTATTTT.